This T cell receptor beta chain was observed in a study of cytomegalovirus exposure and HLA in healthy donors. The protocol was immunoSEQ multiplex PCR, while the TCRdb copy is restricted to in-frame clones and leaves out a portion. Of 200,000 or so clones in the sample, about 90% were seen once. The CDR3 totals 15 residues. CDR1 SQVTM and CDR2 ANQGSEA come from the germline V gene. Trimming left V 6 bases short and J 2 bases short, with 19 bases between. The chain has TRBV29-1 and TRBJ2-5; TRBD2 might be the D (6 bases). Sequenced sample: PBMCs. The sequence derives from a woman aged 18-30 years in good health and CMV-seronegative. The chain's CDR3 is CSVDGAGLEQETQYF. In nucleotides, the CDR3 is TGCAGCGTCGACGGGGCGGGACTGGAGCAAGAGACCCAGTACTTC.